The 12 T cell receptor beta chains presented below share a single source sample, sequenced in a study of early T cells in non-severe SARS-CoV-2 infection. MiXCR, run by TCRdb on the 5' RACE reads, gives a single entry per CDR3 protein. The table lists some 97,000 distinct CDR3 sequences, more than 9.5% of them singletons. The sample was whole blood, taken at baseline. These receptors were collected from an adult who was a healthcare worker with PCR-confirmed SARS-CoV-2 infection or an uninfected control (not recorded which).

The chain recombines TRBV11-2 with TRBJ1-2; D is ambiguous. Deletions cut 1 base from V and 8 bases from J, with 20 bases between. The CDR3 is made up of 16 amino acids. In germline, CDR1 is SGHAT, CDR2 FQNNGV. The CDR3 DNA reads as TGTGCCAGCAGCTTAGTGAACGAGGGCTGGAAGTCGGGCTACACCTTC. It is translated as CASSLVNEGWKSGYTF.

This clonotype has only a few counts. V usage is TRBV29-1 and J usage is TRBJ1-1; D is uncertain. The CDR3 is 11 amino acids. The V end was cut by 5 bases, the J end by 2 bases, with 6 bases between. Germline V gene data show CDR1 as SQVTM and CDR2 as ANQGSEA. CDR3 protein: CSVRGNTEAFF. CDR3 nucleotides: TGCAGCGTTCGGGGAAACACTGAAGCTTTCTTT.

The chain uses TRBV12-3 or TRBV12-4 and TRBJ2-2; D is ambiguous. This CDR3 region has 13 residues. V was pared by 2 bases and J by 5 bases, with 6 bases between. For the CDR3, the DNA is TGTGCCAGCAGTTTACTACCAACCGGGGAGCTGTTTTTT. Its translation is CASSLLPTGELFF.

The V call is TRBV7-3, the J call TRBJ2-1, with 8 positions matching TRBD1. J was trimmed by 9 bases and V by 5 bases; bases with no gene match: 6. CDR1 is SGHTA, CDR2 FQGTGA, per germline. The CDR3 is 13 residues long. CDR3 loop: CASSPNRGSEQFF. CDR3 bases: TGTGCCAGCAGCCCGAACAGGGGGTCTGAGCAGTTCTTC.

This clonotype showed up just a few times. J is TRBJ2-1 and V is TRBV5-6, with 8 positions matching TRBD1. The germline V gene has CDR1 SGHDT and CDR2 YYEEEE. V gave up 2 bases and J gave up 6 bases; unmatched junction bases: 4. This CDR3 is 14 amino acids long. In DNA form, the CDR3 reads TGTGCCAGCAGCTTCTTCACAGGGGGCAATGAGCAGTTCTTC. This translates into CASSFFTGGNEQFF.

This clonotype has ten or more counts. The rearrangement links TRBV12-3 or TRBV12-4 to TRBJ2-7; possible D gene TRBD1, 6 bases. Deletions cut 6 bases from V and 6 bases from J, with 12 bases between. This CDR3 spans 12 amino acids. CDR3 bases: TGTGCCAGCAGAAACTTCAGGGGCGAGCAGTACTTC. It specifies CASRNFRGEQYF.

The chain uses TRBV6-9 and TRBJ1-3; no clear D. Trimming removed 9 bases from V and 5 bases from J, with 20 bases in between. CDR3 length: 15 amino acids. Germline V gives CDR1 MNHGY, CDR2 SVAAGI. The CDR3 reads CARGRRDSRRNTIYF. The CDR3 DNA follows: TGTGCCAGAGGGCGGCGGGATTCTCGGAGAAACACCATATATTTT.

The chain employs TRBV7-2 and TRBJ2-5; D unclear. The CDR3 length is 16 residues. Germline values: CDR1 SGHTA, CDR2 FQGNSA. V was cut by 1 base and J by 1 base, with 13 bases left in between. CDR3 nucleotide sequence: TGTGCCAGCAGCTTAGTGGGATGGGCCCGCCAAGAGACCCAGTACTTC. Protein product: CASSLVGWARQETQYF. Full variable domain (remainder filled in from reference TRBV7-2 and TRBJ2-5): GAGVSQSPSNKVTEKGKDVELRCDPISGHTALYWYRQSLGQGLEFLIYFQGNSAPDKSGLPSDRFSAERTGGSVSTLTIQRTQQEDSAVYLCASSLVGWARQETQYFGPGTRLLVL.

The chain links TRBV19 to TRBJ2-4; 8 bases agree with TRBD1. Germline V gene data show CDR1 as LNHDA and CDR2 as SQIVND (reference sequence). The CDR3 contains 13 residues. Trimming removed 5 bases from V and 8 bases from J; junction bases left unmatched: 5. The CDR3 spells CASSAKQGDIQYF. DNA for the CDR3: TGTGCCAGTAGTGCTAAACAGGGGGACATTCAGTACTTC.

This clonotype was detected ten times or more. The junction departs from germline at one end; a sequencing error may be responsible. This chain uses TRBV12-5 with TRBJ2-1, with D tentatively TRBD2 (6 bases). The germline V gene has CDR1 LGHNT and CDR2 FRNRAP. The CDR3 totals 12 residues. CDR3 coding DNA: TGTGCTAGTGGTTTGGTACGGAGGGGCCCGGTCTTC. Translated: CASGLVRRGPVF.

This clonotype was counted a few times. The chain couples TRBV14 to TRBJ2-1; D is unclear. CDR1 is SGHDN and CDR2 is FVKESK in the germline V gene. The CDR3 has 13 amino acids. Trimming pared 0 bases from V and 7 bases from J, leaving 7 bases between. The CDR3: CASSQEELNEQFF. CDR3 DNA sequence: TGTGCCAGCAGCCAAGAAGAACTTAATGAGCAGTTCTTC.

V usage is TRBV5-4 and J usage is TRBJ2-1; D gene ambiguous. The CDR3 extends over 12 amino acids. The germline V gene encodes CDR1 SGHNT and CDR2 YYREEE (reference sequence). V was clipped by 6 bases and J by 6 bases, with 10 bases between them. The CDR3 DNA reads as TGTGCCAGCATCCAAAATGGCAATGAGCAGTTCTTC. This sequence encodes CASIQNGNEQFF.